The 9 T cell receptor beta chains below were found in one sample sequenced in a study of Graves' ophthalmopathy and Graves' hyperthyroidism. The authors amplified TCR beta CDR3 regions, and they did so from RNA transcripts for repertoire sequencing. First-round RT-PCR relied on HTBI primers, and a second-round multiplex PCR came next. TCRdb passed the multiplex PCR reads through MiXCR, listing each CDR3 protein once. The sample yields hundreds of thousands of distinct CDR3 sequences, about two fifths seen once. Sequencing was done on a sample of peripheral blood. The receptors here all came from an adult man with Graves' ophthalmopathy.

With respect to this clonotype: This may arise from a read error, as a much more abundant clone is one base away. This sequence joins TRBV25-1 and TRBJ1-2; 10 bases agree with TRBD1. With 8 bases clipped from V and 5 bases from J, the junction kept 2 bases outside the gene matches. The CDR3 sequence is 12 residues long. The germline gives CDR1 MGHDK, CDR2 SYGVNS. The CDR3 protein is CASAGQGYGYTF. The CDR3, as DNA: TGTGCCAGCGCGGGACAGGGGTATGGCTACACCTTC.

The CDR3 sequence: CASSLVGGPEGETQYF. The CDR3 DNA is TGTGCCAGCAGCTTAGTCGGGGGCCCCGAGGGAGAGACCCAGTACTTC. V and J are TRBV7-2 and TRBJ2-5; TRBD1 or TRBD2 may be the D gene (6 bases each). The CDR3 is made up of 16 amino acids. The germline CDR1 and CDR2 sequences are SGHTA and FQGNSA. V dropped 1 base and J dropped 4 bases, with 16 bases sitting between them. The full variable domain, completed using reference TRBV7-2 and TRBJ2-5, is GAGVSQSPSNKVTEKGKDVELRCDPISGHTALYWYRQSLGQGLEFLIYFQGNSAPDKSGLPSDRFSAERTGGSVSTLTIQRTQQEDSAVYLCASSLVGGPEGETQYFGPGTRLLVL.

This clonotype was recorded many times. J is TRBJ2-7 and V is TRBV11-2; D is ambiguous. Germline assignment: CDR1 SGHAT and CDR2 FQNNGV. The CDR3 loop spans 14 amino acids. The V and J ends lost 1 base and 4 bases respectively, with 11 bases between them. CDR3 nucleotide sequence: TGTGCCAGCAGCTTAGTGGCTAGGGATTACGAGCAGTACTTC. It specifies CASSLVARDYEQYF. Using reference TRBV11-2 and TRBJ2-7 for the parts outside the CDR3, the full variable domain is EAGVAQSPRYKIIEKRQSVAFWCNPISGHATLYWYQQILGQGPKLLIQFQNNGVVDDSQLPKDRFSAERLKGVDSTLKIQPAKLEDSAVYLCASSLVARDYEQYFGPGTRLTVT.

In this sample, this clonotype turned up a few times. The rearrangement joins TRBV7-2 to TRBJ2-5; 7 bases agree with TRBD1. This CDR3 is built from 15 residues. Germline-derived CDR1 and CDR2 are SGHTA and FQGNSA. V shed 4 bases, J shed 5 bases, and the junction held 10 bases outside the gene matches. Here the CDR3 reads CASSWDSMIKETQYF. The CDR3 DNA reads as TGTGCCAGCAGCTGGGACAGTATGATTAAGGAGACCCAGTACTTC. Combining the CDR3 with reference TRBV7-2 and TRBJ2-5 gives the whole variable domain GAGVSQSPSNKVTEKGKDVELRCDPISGHTALYWYRQSLGQGLEFLIYFQGNSAPDKSGLPSDRFSAERTGGSVSTLTIQRTQQEDSAVYLCASSWDSMIKETQYFGPGTRLLVL.

The CDR3 spells CAVGQGHQPQHF. CDR3 sequence (DNA): TGTGCCGTTGGACAGGGACATCAGCCCCAGCATTTT. The chain is built from TRBV10-3 and TRBJ1-5; TRBD1 aligns across 8 bases. This CDR3 contains 12 residues. V trimming: 11 bases; J trimming: 5 bases; junction bases outside the gene matches: 5. Germline V gene sequence: CDR1 ENHRY, CDR2 SYGVKD.

This clonotype was recorded only once. This may arise from a read error, as a much more abundant clone is one base away. The chain uses TRBV7-2 and TRBJ2-7, with a possible D match to TRBD2 (6 bases). The length of the CDR3 is 16 residues. From germline, CDR1 is SGHTA and CDR2 FQGNSA. CDR3 nucleotide sequence: TGTGCCAGCACCCCGAGTGGGCTAGCGAGCTCCTACGAGCGGTACTTC. This translates into CASTPSGLASSYERYF.

This clonotype was found a few times. The chain carries TRBV6-5 and TRBJ1-4; a weak D match, TRBD1 (6 bases). Germline assignment: CDR1 MNHEY and CDR2 SVGAGI. Trimming removed 4 bases at V and 8 bases at J, with 17 bases between. The CDR3 is made up of 15 amino acids. The CDR3 DNA reads TGTGCCAGCAGTTTAACAGCGGGAGGGGGAGAAAAACTGTTTTTT. Translating it yields CASSLTAGGGEKLFF.

CDR3 sequence reads: CASNQGTGGASTGELFF. CDR3 coding DNA: TGTGCCAGTAACCAAGGGACAGGGGGCGCGAGCACCGGGGAGCTGTTTTTT. V is TRBV19 and J is TRBJ2-2; 12 nucleotides agree with TRBD1. The V segment lost 7 bases and the J segment 4 bases; nucleotides outside the gene matches: 10. In germline, CDR1 is LNHDA, CDR2 SQIVND (reference sequence). CDR3 length: 17 amino acids.

This chain uses TRBV2 with TRBJ1-1; perhaps TRBD1 as D (5 bases). The CDR3 length is 12 residues. Germline loops: CDR1 SNHLY, CDR2 FYNNEI. The CDR3 nucleotides read TGTGCTAGAGTGGGGGGGTACACTGAAGCTTTCTTT. It translates to CARVGGYTEAFF.